This entry concerns a single T cell receptor beta chain. Its matching antigen is unknown. The data originate from a study of Ad26.COV2.S vaccination and SARS-CoV-2 variants. Study-wide findings and caveats: TCR breadth and depth analyses may have underestimated total T cell responses. It was reported that spike-specific CD8+ and CD4+ T cell responses were substantially broad after vaccination.

Treatment reported: some 20 received Ad26.COV2.S at low or high dose, single or two shots; several received placebo; per-sample allocation not given. The samples were gathered on day 63 after the first injection of vaccine or placebo. An adult of 18-55 years in Boston served as donor. Clones were read by immunoSEQ multiplex PCR, and TCRdb kept only the in-frame ones, dropping some. The sample shows approximately 300,000 clones, 86% of them seen only once. This CDR3 spans 16 amino acids. In germline, CDR1 is GTSNPN, CDR2 SVGIG (reference sequence). V was clipped by 0 bases and J by 4 bases, with 16 bases between them.

The V and J genes are TRBV30 and TRBJ1-3; unclear D gene. The source material was peripheral blood, sampled in a trial of Ad26.COV2.S vaccine versus placebo. The sequence was collected from a person aged 18 to 59 who received the Ad26.COV2.S COVID-19 vaccine or a placebo. The CDR3: CAWSVPVLASGNTIYF. In nucleotides, the CDR3 is TGTGCCTGGAGTGTACCGGTCCTAGCTTCAGGAAACACCATATATTTT.